The next 31 T cell receptor beta chains were all read from a single sample in a study of Ad26.COV2.S vaccination and SARS-CoV-2 variants. As to treatment: around 19 received Ad26.COV2.S at low or high dose, single or two shots; about 5 received placebo; per-sample allocation not given. The investigators took samples on day 63 after the first vaccine or placebo injection. Sequencing used immunoSEQ multiplex PCR; TCRdb keeps in-frame clones, though not all of them. Of a few hundred thousand clones listed, roughly 86% are singletons. The sequencing used peripheral blood, collected in a trial of Ad26.COV2.S vaccine versus placebo. The receptors here all came from a person aged 18-60 years who received the Ad26.COV2.S COVID-19 vaccine or a placebo.

The sample holds a few counts of this clone. CDR3 amino acids: CASALGGDRADIPYF. As DNA, the CDR3 is TGTGCTAGTGCCTTAGGCGGGGACAGGGCCGACATACCGTACTTC. The chain carries TRBV12-5 and TRBJ2-7, with TRBD1 identical over 9 bases. Germline V lookup: CDR1 LGHNT, CDR2 FRNRAP. This CDR3 is 15 amino acids long. J was trimmed by 12 bases and V by 7 bases; bases with no gene match: 19.

The chain couples TRBV11-3 to TRBJ1-1, with D uncertain. V lost 5 bases to trimming and J lost 7 bases, with 14 bases between them. The CDR3 is 13 amino acids. CDR1 is SGHNT, CDR2 YENEEA, per germline. This CDR3 is CASSLRMGLEAFF. The CDR3 nucleotides are TGTGCCAGCAGCCTCAGGATGGGCCTTGAAGCTTTCTTT. Based on the CDR3 plus reference TRBV11-3 and TRBJ1-1, the full variable domain is EAGVVQSPRYKIIEKKQPVAFWCNPISGHNTLYWYLQNLGQGPELLIRYENEEAVDDSQLPKDRFSAERLKGVDSTLKIQPAELGDSAVYLCASSLRMGLEAFFGQGTRLTVV.

V gene TRBV30 combines with J gene TRBJ1-4; D is possibly TRBD1 (5 bases). The CDR3 extends over 17 amino acids. The germline gives CDR1 GTSNPN, CDR2 SVGIG (reference sequence). V shed 2 bases and J shed 7 bases, with 23 bases lying between them. The CDR3 region is CAWSFGNAGLLAEKLFF. DNA for the CDR3: TGTGCCTGGAGTTTCGGCAACGCAGGGCTTCTAGCTGAAAAACTGTTTTTT.

The rearrangement joins TRBV3-1 (or the pseudogene TRBV3-2) to TRBJ2-7; D gene unclear. This CDR3 has 15 residues. Germline V gene lookup returns CDR1 LGHDT and CDR2 YNNKEL (reference sequence). With 0 bases removed from V and 2 bases from J, the gap between germline ends came to 11 bases. CDR3 region: CASSQEPRRPYEQYF. CDR3 DNA: TGTGCCAGCAGCCAAGAGCCTAGAAGGCCCTACGAGCAGTACTTC.

The CDR3 DNA reads TGTGCCTGGGTGGGGTCTGCTGACAATGAGCAGTTCTTC. Encoded protein: CAWVGSADNEQFF. This chain connects TRBV30 to TRBJ2-1, with no clear D. This CDR3 is 13 amino acids long. The germline V gene encodes CDR1 GTSNPN and CDR2 SVGIG (reference sequence). Trimming took 5 bases from V and 5 from J, leaving 13 bases between them.

The rearrangement joins TRBV10-1 to TRBJ1-1, with 8 bases fitting TRBD1. This CDR3 comprises 17 residues. Germline V lookup: CDR1 WNHNN, CDR2 SYGVQD (reference sequence). J lost 0 bases, V lost 1 base, and 7 bases had no gene match. Here the CDR3 DNA reads TGCGCCAGCAGTGAGTACTGGACAGGGACTATGAACACTGAAGCTTTCTTT. Protein sequence: CASSEYWTGTMNTEAFF.

The chain uses TRBV10-3 and TRBJ1-5; D gene unclear. This CDR3 is 15 amino acids long. The germline V gene encodes CDR1 ENHRY and CDR2 SYGVKD. V lost 0 bases and J 5 bases, leaving 11 bases between the germline ends. The CDR3 reads CAISESIGRDQPQHF. The CDR3 DNA reads TGTGCCATCAGTGAGTCGATCGGGAGGGATCAGCCCCAGCATTTT.

The V gene is TRBV18, the J gene TRBJ2-2; unclear D gene. V shed 2 bases and J shed 6 bases, with 10 bases lying between them. Germline lookup yields CDR1 KGHSH and CDR2 LQKENI. The CDR3 extends over 14 amino acids. The DNA for the CDR3 is TGTGCCAGCTCACCATTCGGTAATGCCGGGGAGCTGTTTTTT. It encodes CASSPFGNAGELFF.

The rearrangement links TRBV7-2 to TRBJ1-3; D perhaps matches TRBD1 (5 bases). Germline-derived CDR1 and CDR2 are SGHTA and FQGNSA. Trimming left V 1 base short and J 2 bases short, with 18 bases between. CDR3 size: 18 residues. In nucleotides, the CDR3 is TGTGCCAGCAGCTTAGGACGATCAGGGTTGGGAACTGGAAACACCATATATTTT. Encoded protein: CASSLGRSGLGTGNTIYF.

The V gene is TRBV28, the J gene TRBJ1-5; 10 bases match TRBD1. There are 16 residues in the CDR3. The V segment lost 2 bases and the J segment 2 bases; nucleotides outside the gene matches: 3. Germline V lookup: CDR1 MDHEN, CDR2 SYDVKM. In DNA, the CDR3 is TGTGCCAGCAGTTTAGCCGGGACAGGGGGCAATCAGCCCCAGCATTTT. As protein: CASSLAGTGGNQPQHF.

V gene TRBV10-3 combines with J gene TRBJ2-3; 8 nucleotides match TRBD2. The CDR3 totals 15 residues. Looked up from germline, CDR1 is ENHRY and CDR2 is SYGVKD. Losses at the gene ends were 7 bases for V and 1 base for J; bases not matched to a gene: 7. CDR3 coding DNA: TGTGCCATCAACGGGGGGGGCGCCGGCACAGATACGCAGTATTTT. It yields the protein CAINGGGAGTDTQYF.

This clone was found once. The rearrangement links TRBV9 to TRBJ1-3; D is unclear. The germline V gene encodes CDR1 SGDLS and CDR2 YYNGEE. The CDR3 totals 14 residues. Trimming took off 0 bases at V and 0 bases at J, with 4 bases between the two ends. CDR3 loop: CASSVAASGNTIYF. The CDR3 DNA follows: TGTGCCAGCAGCGTAGCGGCCTCTGGAAACACCATATATTTT.

This clone has more than one count but fewer than ten. The V and J genes are TRBV5-4 and TRBJ2-5, with 10 bases identical to TRBD2. V shed 5 bases and J 5 bases; nucleotides not matched to a gene: 12. The CDR3 spans 16 residues. The germline V gene has CDR1 SGHNT and CDR2 YYREEE (reference sequence). The CDR3 region has the DNA TGTGCCAGCAGTCTTAGCGGGGGGACCCCCGGTGAGACCCAGTACTTC. Protein product: CASSLSGGTPGETQYF. The full variable domain, its missing parts supplied by reference TRBV5-4 and TRBJ2-5, is ETGVTQSPTHLIKTRGQQVTLRCSSQSGHNTVSWYQQALGQGPQFIFQYYREEENGRGNFPPRFSGLQFPNYSSELNVNALELDDSALYLCASSLSGGTPGETQYFGPGTRLLVL.

The chain is built from TRBV7-8 and TRBJ1-5, with a tentative D call TRBD1 (5 bases). The CDR3 length is 14 residues. Trimming shortened V by 4 bases and J by 1 base, and 8 bases separated the two germline ends. The V gene's germline CDR1 is SGHVS and CDR2 FQNEAQ. DNA for the CDR3: TGTGCCAGCAGCTGGGGGGACAGCAATCAGCCCCAGCATTTT. Translated: CASSWGDSNQPQHF.

The J gene is TRBJ1-1, the V gene TRBV4-3, with 7 bases identical to TRBD1. V trimming: 3 bases; J trimming: 0 bases; junction bases outside the gene matches: 16. The CDR3 extends over 19 amino acids. The germline CDR1 and CDR2 sequences are LGHNA and YSLEER. The CDR3 DNA reads TGCGCCAGCAGCCAGCCTACTACGGGACAGTTCCTCATGAACACTGAAGCTTTCTTT. Protein product: CASSQPTTGQFLMNTEAFF.

This clone was seen more than once but under ten times. The chain carries TRBV5-4 and TRBJ1-2; D remains unclear. The V and J ends lost 0 bases and 6 bases respectively, with 12 bases between them. The CDR3 loop spans 14 amino acids. Germline loops: CDR1 SGHNT, CDR2 YYREEE (reference sequence). CDR3: CASSLAGTADGYTF. Written as DNA, the CDR3 is TGTGCCAGCAGCTTGGCGGGAACCGCGGATGGCTACACCTTC.

The chain joins TRBV18 to TRBJ1-2, with D hard to call. Between the trimmed V and J ends, which lost 2 bases and 6 bases, there was a span of 10 bases. The CDR3 is 13 residues long. The germline V gene has CDR1 KGHSH and CDR2 LQKENI. CDR3 in DNA: TGTGCCAGCTCACCAAGAGGGTCAGATGGCTACACCTTC. It codes for CASSPRGSDGYTF.

The genes are TRBV10-2 and TRBJ2-3; D is uncertain. The CDR3 has 12 amino acids. CDR1 and CDR2 (germline): WSHSY, SAAADI. V lost 6 bases and J lost 1, with 5 bases in between. The CDR3 spells CASRFGTDTQYF. CDR3 nucleotides: TGCGCCAGCAGATTTGGCACAGATACGCAGTATTTT.

This clone was seen a single time. V gene TRBV4-1 combines with J gene TRBJ2-1; D is unclear. CDR3 size: 17 residues. Germline CDR1 reads MGHRA; CDR2 reads YSYEKL. The V gene lost 1 base and the J gene lost 10 bases, with 23 bases spanning the gap. CDR3 loop: CASSQVDMGWVSNEQFF. The CDR3 bases are TGCGCCAGCAGCCAAGTTGATATGGGGTGGGTCTCCAACGAGCAGTTCTTC.

This clone has only a few counts. The chain joins TRBV6-4 to TRBJ1-6, with 10 bases matching TRBD1. The CDR3 is 15 amino acids. J lost 8 bases, V lost 10 bases, and 11 bases had no gene match. Germline values: CDR1 MRHNA, CDR2 SNTAGT. The CDR3 reads CATWDRGLRDSPLHF. CDR3 sequence (DNA): TGTGCCACCTGGGACAGGGGACTTCGGGATTCACCCCTCCACTTT.

This chain uses TRBV7-8 with TRBJ1-4; D is perhaps TRBD1 (5 bases). Germline V gene data show CDR1 as SGHVS and CDR2 as FQNEAQ. V lost 3 bases, J lost 3 bases, and 8 bases lay in between. The CDR3 has 14 amino acids. This CDR3 is CASSLGVANEKLFF. For the CDR3, the DNA is TGTGCCAGCAGCTTGGGGGTGGCTAATGAAAAACTGTTTTTT.

A note on this clone: The identical CDR3 is also encoded by other nucleotide sequences in the sample. The rearrangement links TRBV18 to TRBJ1-1, with unresolved D. V lost 3 bases and J 1 base, leaving 6 bases between the germline ends. Germline V gene sequence: CDR1 KGHSH, CDR2 LQKENI. There are 13 residues in the CDR3. The CDR3 DNA reads as TGTGCCAGCTCACCGTCAGGGAACACTGAAGCTTTCTTT. This sequence encodes CASSPSGNTEAFF.

The chain uses TRBV7-9 and TRBJ2-1; D is unresolved. The CDR3 runs 15 residues. The germline gives CDR1 SEHNR, CDR2 FQNEAQ (reference sequence). With 3 bases removed from V and 0 bases from J, the gap between germline ends came to 9 bases. CDR3 in DNA: TGTGCCAGCAGCTTCGGACCAACCTCCTACAATGAGCAGTTCTTC. This codes for CASSFGPTSYNEQFF.

This chain connects TRBV7-9 to TRBJ1-1; no definite D call. Trimming removed 5 bases from V and 7 bases from J, with 20 bases in between. CDR3 length equals 15 residues. CDR1 is SEHNR and CDR2 is FQNEAQ in the germline V gene (reference sequence). The CDR3 nucleotides read TGTGCCAGCAGCCCTTATGGACCTGAGGCGGGTGAAGCTTTCTTT. Translated: CASSPYGPEAGEAFF.

The CDR3 sequence: CASFTRGVGGEQYF. In DNA, the CDR3 is TGTGCCAGCTTTACACGGGGTGTTGGTGGCGAGCAGTACTTC. The chain couples TRBV2 to TRBJ2-7; possibly TRBD2 for D (5 bases). CDR1 SNHLY and CDR2 FYNNEI come from the germline V gene. V dropped 8 bases and J dropped 6 bases, with 20 bases sitting between them. The CDR3 covers 14 residues.

CDR3 nucleotide sequence: TGTGCCAGCAGCTTAGGAGCGCACGGGGCGGACACTGAAGCTTTCTTT. Residues: CASSLGAHGADTEAFF. The chain couples TRBV7-6 to TRBJ1-1; TRBD1 might be the D (5 bases). Germline V gene lookup returns CDR1 SGHVS and CDR2 FNYEAQ. Trimming shortened V by 1 base and J by 3 bases, and 15 bases separated the two germline ends. The CDR3 contains 16 residues. The variable domain in full, with the rest retrieved from reference TRBV7-6 and TRBJ1-1, is GAGVSQSPRYKVTKRGQDVALRCDPISGHVSLYWYRQALGQGPEFLTYFNYEAQQDKSGLPNDRFSAERPEGSISTLTIQRTEQRDSAMYRCASSLGAHGADTEAFFGQGTRLTVV.

This rearrangement joins TRBV6-5 to TRBJ2-7; 10 bases align to TRBD2. Germline assignment: CDR1 MNHEY and CDR2 SVGAGI. There are 15 residues in the CDR3. J was trimmed by 3 bases and V by 8 bases; bases with no gene match: 10. The CDR3 sequence: CASGIIAGGNYEQYF. CDR3 nucleotide sequence: TGTGCCAGCGGGATAATAGCGGGAGGAAACTACGAGCAGTACTTC.

Concerning this clone: At the DNA level, this CDR3 is encoded by other sequences in the same sample as well. The chain links TRBV19 to TRBJ2-1, with 13 bases matching TRBD2. The CDR3 runs 16 residues. Germline CDR1 and CDR2: LNHDA and SQIVND (reference sequence). V dropped 6 bases and J dropped 0; count of bases not matched to a gene: 2. The CDR3 DNA is TGTGCCAGTAGGCGACTAGCGGGAGGCTCCTACAATGAGCAGTTCTTC. Translating gives CASRRLAGGSYNEQFF.

The chain carries TRBV7-9 and TRBJ1-1; TRBD1 is a possible D gene (6 bases). Looked up from germline, CDR1 is SEHNR and CDR2 is FQNEAQ (reference sequence). V shed 8 bases and J shed 0 bases, with 16 bases lying between them. CDR3 size: 15 residues. The CDR3 spells CASLQQGLMNTEAFF. The CDR3 DNA sequence: TGTGCCAGCCTCCAACAGGGATTAATGAACACTGAAGCTTTCTTT.

V gene TRBV2 combines with J gene TRBJ2-7, with 8 positions matching TRBD1. V dropped 6 bases and J dropped 6; count of bases not matched to a gene: 4. This CDR3 is built from 12 residues. Germline CDR1 reads SNHLY; CDR2 reads FYNNEI. This CDR3 reads CASSHDRGEQYF. CDR3 bases: TGTGCCAGCAGCCACGACAGGGGCGAGCAGTACTTC.

The chain is built from TRBV12-3 or TRBV12-4 and TRBJ1-3, with D perhaps TRBD1 (5 bases). Trimming cost V 9 bases and J 4 bases, with 13 bases left between them. CDR3 length equals 13 residues. The CDR3, as DNA: TGTGCCAGTCGGCGGGGGGGAGGAAACACCATATATTTT. Translation: CASRRGGGNTIYF.